Listed below are T cell receptor beta chains from one sample, sequenced in a study of blood T cell repertoires in COVID-19. Using immunoSEQ multiplex PCR, the repertoire was profiled, and TCRdb retains in-frame clones only, with some absent. The sample records approximately 130,000 clones, approximately 84% being singletons. The source material was peripheral blood. The receptor set was obtained from a human donor in a cohort sampled during active COVID-19. The CDR3 runs from the conserved cysteine through the conserved F or W. D genes are given only for firm matches. Only part of the rows carry a size: once, few, many, or a class if the clone is expanded.

D,V,size,J,DNA,CDR3
TRBD1,TRBV5-5,-,TRBJ1-5,TGTGCCAGCAGCTTTTTAGGCGGGGACAGTTCCAATCAGCCCCAGCATTTT,CASSFLGGDSSNQPQHF
TRBD1,TRBV6-5,-,TRBJ1-1,TGTGCCAGCACCTTCACCAGACAGGGGAACGCTGAAGCTTTCTTT,CASTFTRQGNAEAFF
-,TRBV19,large,TRBJ2-7,TGTGCCAGTAGTATAGACCCATGGGAGGACGAGCAGTACTTC,CASSIDPWEDEQYF
TRBD1,TRBV6-5,-,TRBJ1-2,TGTGCCAGCAGTACTGGGACAGGGAAACTACATGGCTACACCTTC,CASSTGTGKLHGYTF
TRBD2,TRBV10-2,-,TRBJ2-5,TGCGCCAGCAGTAAAGCGGGGGCCCAGGGTGGCCAGTACTTC,CASSKAGAQGGQYF
TRBD1,TRBV10-3,-,TRBJ1-2,TGTGCCATCAGTGAGGGGACAGGCCCGCCTGGCTACACCTTC,CAISEGTGPPGYTF
-,TRBV6-6,-,TRBJ1-5,TGTGCCAGCAGTTTTCAGAATAGCAATCAGCCCCAGCATTTT,CASSFQNSNQPQHF
TRBD2,TRBV6-2/TRBV6-3,-,TRBJ2-1,TGTGCCAGCAGTCCCACTAGCGGACCCTACAATGAGCAGTTCTTC,CASSPTSGPYNEQFF
TRBD1,TRBV10-1,-,TRBJ1-6,TGCGCCAGCAGTGAGAGTCGGGACAGGGTCGGTGACTGGGACAATTCACCCCTCCACTTT,CASSESRDRVGDWDNSPLHF
TRBD1,TRBV29-1,-,TRBJ2-5,TGCAGCGTTGAAGACCCGACAGGGTGGGAGACCCAGTACTTC,CSVEDPTGWETQYF
-,TRBV5-1,-,TRBJ1-4,TGCGCCAGCAGCTTGGCCGACTCGGGGGGTGAAAAACTGTTTTTT,CASSLADSGGEKLFF
-,TRBV11-2,once,TRBJ1-6,TGTGCCAGCAGCCCCCGAGGTGGATATAATTCACCCCTCCACTTT,CASSPRGGYNSPLHF
TRBD2,TRBV5-1,once,TRBJ2-3,TGCGCCAGCAGCTTGGCCTCGCGGGGGGCCGCAGATACGCAGTATTTT,CASSLASRGAADTQYF
TRBD2,TRBV19,once,TRBJ2-6,TGTGCCAGTAGTATCGGGCTAGCGGGGGGGGACGGGGCCAACGTCCTGACTTTC,CASSIGLAGGDGANVLTF
-,TRBV5-1,-,TRBJ2-7,TGCGCCAGCAGCTTTGGGGGCGGGTACGAGCAGTACTTC,CASSFGGGYEQYF
-,TRBV19,-,TRBJ1-2,TGTGCCAGTAGTCCCCGTGAAGGGAGCGTCTATGGCTACACCTTC,CASSPREGSVYGYTF
TRBD2,TRBV28,-,TRBJ2-4,TGTGCCAGCGGCGGGGGTGCCAAAAACATTCAGTACTTC,CASGGGAKNIQYF
-,TRBV29-1,-,TRBJ1-2,TGCAGCGTTGAAGGGTACTCTTATGGCTACACCTTC,CSVEGYSYGYTF
-,TRBV18,-,TRBJ2-1,TGTGCCAGCTCACCCAGCTACAATGAGCAGTTCTTC,CASSPSYNEQFF
TRBD1,TRBV3-1/TRBV3-2,few,TRBJ1-6,TGTGCCAGCAGCCGCGCACAGGGGCTTAATTCACCCCTCCACTTT,CASSRAQGLNSPLHF
TRBD2,TRBV11-3,-,TRBJ2-3,TGTGCCAGCAGCTTTGAGGGCGGGGGGGCGGCAAGCACAGATACGCAGTATTTT,CASSFEGGGAASTDTQYF
TRBD2,TRBV19,-,TRBJ2-3,TGTGCCAGTAGTATAGACCCCTCGGCGGGGGGCACAGATACGCAGTATTTT,CASSIDPSAGGTDTQYF
TRBD1,TRBV30,-,TRBJ2-6,TGTGCCTGGAGTAGACAGGGAATATTATCTAGGGGAGCCAACGTCCTGACTTTC,CAWSRQGILSRGANVLTF
-,TRBV10-1,-,TRBJ2-5,TGCGCCAGCAGTGAGGAGAGTCAAGAGACCCAGTACTTC,CASSEESQETQYF
TRBD1,TRBV3-1/TRBV3-2,-,TRBJ1-2,TGTGCCAGCAGCCAAGTTACCCCGACAGGGTCGGGGGGCTACACCTTC,CASSQVTPTGSGGYTF
TRBD1,TRBV7-8,-,TRBJ1-1,TGTGCCAGCAGCTTAGAGGGACAGGGGTCTTTTGAAGCTTTCTTT,CASSLEGQGSFEAFF
-,TRBV27,-,TRBJ2-1,TGTGCCAGCAGTCGACAAGTATACTACAATGAGCAGTTCTTC,CASSRQVYYNEQFF
-,TRBV14,few,TRBJ2-2,TGTGCCAGCAGCCACAGATACACCGGGGAGCTGTTTTTT,CASSHRYTGELFF
-,TRBV2,-,TRBJ2-1,TGTGCCAGCGGGGGGGCTTATGAGCAGTTCTTC,CASGGAYEQFF
TRBD1,TRBV6-5,once,TRBJ1-1,TGTGCCAGCATTTGGGACAGGTCGAACACTGAAGCTTTCTTT,CASIWDRSNTEAFF
-,TRBV3-1/TRBV3-2,once,TRBJ2-2,TGTGCCAGCAGCCAAGTAATTGACACCGGGGAGCTGTTTTTT,CASSQVIDTGELFF
-,TRBV4-1,once,TRBJ2-7,TGCGCCAGCAGCCAAGAGGAAACAGGGTCCTACGAGCAGTACTTC,CASSQEETGSYEQYF
TRBD2,TRBV27,-,TRBJ2-7,TGTGCCAGCAGTCCGAACCACAGAACAGCGGGGGGCAAGTACGAGCAGTACTTC,CASSPNHRTAGGKYEQYF
TRBD1,TRBV29-1,-,TRBJ2-2,TGCAGCGTTGAAAACCCGACAGGACAGGGGGCGCACACCGGGGAGCTGTTTTTT,CSVENPTGQGAHTGELFF
-,TRBV4-1,few,TRBJ1-2,TGCGCCAGCAGCCCACCGGGACACAGTCTCTATGGCTACACCTTC,CASSPPGHSLYGYTF
-,TRBV5-1,-,TRBJ1-2,TGCGCCAGCAGCTTGGTCGGCGGGGCGGAGGAACCTAACTATGGCTACACCTTC,CASSLVGGAEEPNYGYTF